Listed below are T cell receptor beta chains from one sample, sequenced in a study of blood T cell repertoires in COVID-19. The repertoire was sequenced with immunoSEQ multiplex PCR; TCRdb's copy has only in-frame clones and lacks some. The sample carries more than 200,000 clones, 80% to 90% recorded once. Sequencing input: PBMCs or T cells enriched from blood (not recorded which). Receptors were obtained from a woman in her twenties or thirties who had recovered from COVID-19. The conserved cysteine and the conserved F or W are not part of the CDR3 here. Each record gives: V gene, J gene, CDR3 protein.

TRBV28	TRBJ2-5	ASSFRVEETQY
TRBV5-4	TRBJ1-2	ASSPRVGGRVYGYT
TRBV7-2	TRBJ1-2	ASSLVSGGYGNYGYT
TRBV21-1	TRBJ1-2	ASRADFTFSGYT
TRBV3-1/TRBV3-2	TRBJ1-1	ASSQDRSKAGLGNTEAF
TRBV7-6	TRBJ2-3	ASSLVGVDTQY
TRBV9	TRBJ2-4	ASSGTGTKNIQY
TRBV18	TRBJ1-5	ASSPTGPAGNQPQH
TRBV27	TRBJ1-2	ASGIPGDRGYT
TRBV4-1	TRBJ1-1	ASSPSGHKNTEAF
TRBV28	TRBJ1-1	ASRGWVNTEAF
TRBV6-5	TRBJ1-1	ASSLHGPANTEAF
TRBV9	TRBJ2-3	ASSVTSGTSTDTQY
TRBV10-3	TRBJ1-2	AISENRGGTNYGYT
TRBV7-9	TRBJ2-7	ASSLAIEAGTPGRKQY
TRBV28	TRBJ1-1	ASGHSVSAEAF
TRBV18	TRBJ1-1	ASSITHNTEAF
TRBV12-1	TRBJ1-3	ASSFFSSVRNGNSGNTIY
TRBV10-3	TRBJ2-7	AISELGTGSRYEQY
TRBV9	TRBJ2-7	ASSVGDRVSYEQY
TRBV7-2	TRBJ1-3	ASSPLLSSGNTIY
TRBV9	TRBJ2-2	ASSVEDRGLEELF
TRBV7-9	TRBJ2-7	ASSLATDRDEQY
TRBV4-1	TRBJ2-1	ASSQGPSRNEQF
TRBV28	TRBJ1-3	ASSLFGSSGNTIY
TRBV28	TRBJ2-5	ASSLRETQY
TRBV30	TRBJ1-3	AWGFRNTIY
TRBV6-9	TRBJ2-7	ASSTRPRQGEGSYEQY
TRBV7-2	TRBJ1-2	ASSLGTGVNVT
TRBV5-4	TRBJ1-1	ASSLVTFTNRGGAF
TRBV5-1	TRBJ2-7	ASSSGVSGEQY
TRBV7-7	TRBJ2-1	ASSLGLREHNEQF
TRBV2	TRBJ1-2	ASSDWDRVGGYT
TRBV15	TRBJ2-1	ATSREGTSGIYNEQF
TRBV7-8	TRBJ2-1	ASSPLGAGGPSEQF
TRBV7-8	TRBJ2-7	ASSPGMPYEQY
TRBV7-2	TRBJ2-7	ASSQGGSYEQY
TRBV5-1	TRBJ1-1	ASSPGQGGRNTEAF
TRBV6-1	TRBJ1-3	ASSEGPLSGNTIY
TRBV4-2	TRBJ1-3	ASSQIRDSGNTIY
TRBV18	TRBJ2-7	ASSPRSNREQY
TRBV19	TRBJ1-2	ASSSPNTNYGYT
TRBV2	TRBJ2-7	ASSPVGVQY
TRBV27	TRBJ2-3	ASSPRTSSDTQY
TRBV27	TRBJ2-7	ASSFFGRSSYEQY
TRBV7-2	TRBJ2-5	ASSFLAPPLETQY
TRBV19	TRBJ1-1	ASSPPWADTEAF
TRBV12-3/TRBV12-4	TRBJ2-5	ASSYRGGETQY
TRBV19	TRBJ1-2	ASSVGGGYT
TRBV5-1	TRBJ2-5	ASSLASGSETQY
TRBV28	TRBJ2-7	ASSPGTGFGEQY
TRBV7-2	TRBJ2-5	ASSSSSAGGQETQY
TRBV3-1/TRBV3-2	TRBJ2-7	ASSQEQGASYEQY
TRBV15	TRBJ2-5	ATRNRDQETQY